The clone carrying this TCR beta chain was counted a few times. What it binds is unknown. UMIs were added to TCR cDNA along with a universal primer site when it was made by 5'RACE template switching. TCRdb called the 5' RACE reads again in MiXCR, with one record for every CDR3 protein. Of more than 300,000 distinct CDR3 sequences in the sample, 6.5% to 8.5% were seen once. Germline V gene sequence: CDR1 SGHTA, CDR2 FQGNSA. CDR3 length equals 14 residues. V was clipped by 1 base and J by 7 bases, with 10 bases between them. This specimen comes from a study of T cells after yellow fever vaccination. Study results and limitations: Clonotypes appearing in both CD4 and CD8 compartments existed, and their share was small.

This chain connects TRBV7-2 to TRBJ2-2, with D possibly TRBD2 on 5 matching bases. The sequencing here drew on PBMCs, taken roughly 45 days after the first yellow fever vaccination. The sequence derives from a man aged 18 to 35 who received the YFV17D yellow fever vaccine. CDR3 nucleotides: TGTGCCAGCAGCTTAGACTTGGCGGGCGGGGAGCTGTTTTTT. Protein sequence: CASSLDLAGGELFF.